The T cell receptor (beta chain) described here comes from a study of graft-versus-host responses after intestinal transplantation. The protocol was immunoSEQ multiplex PCR, while the TCRdb copy is restricted to in-frame clones and leaves out a portion. The sample yields about 78,000 clones, around nine tenths seen once. Points from the study as a whole: Circulating GvH clone levels at their peak were associated with HvG declines (early post-transplant). Across patients carrying graft-donor T cell macrochimerism, allografts held high graft-versus-host to host-versus-graft clonal ratios. Investigators detected GvH clones in recipient marrow, with some emerging earlier in ileum or blood.

Turning to this clone: Its antigen is not identified.

The material was unstimulated CD8+ T cells sorted from spleen or lymph node cells, obtained before transplant. The TCR sequence derives from a human donor who was the organ donor for an intestinal transplant.

This chain's CDR3 is CASRTRAWGQGKESNQPQHF. DNA for the CDR3: TGTGCCAGTAGGACTCGGGCTTGGGGACAGGGAAAGGAGAGCAATCAGCCCCAGCATTTT. J is TRBJ1-5 and V is TRBV19; 9 bases line up with TRBD1. CDR1 is LNHDA, CDR2 SQIVND, per germline (reference sequence). V dropped 6 bases and J dropped 1; count of bases not matched to a gene: 19. The CDR3 is made up of 20 amino acids.